The next 9 T cell receptor beta chains were all read from a single sample in a study of early T cells in non-severe SARS-CoV-2 infection. One entry per CDR3 protein results from TCRdb running MiXCR on the 5' RACE reads. The data contain under 55,000 distinct CDR3 sequences, roughly 11% of them seen just once; the ten biggest clones take up about a fifth. Sequenced sample: whole blood. These receptors were taken from an adult who was a healthcare worker with PCR-confirmed SARS-CoV-2 infection or an uninfected control (not recorded which).

This clonotype was observed many times. The chain has TRBV18 and TRBJ2-5, with a tentative D call TRBD1 (7 bases). The length of the CDR3 is 17 residues. Trimming took 5 bases from V and 10 from J, leaving 29 bases between them. Germline V CDR1 and CDR2: KGHSH, LQKENI. CDR3 loop: CASSSSKDRPLGRNQYF. The CDR3 nucleotides are TGTGCCAGCTCATCATCAAAGGACAGGCCTTTGGGGAGGAACCAGTACTTC.

The sample holds many counts of this clonotype. The J gene is TRBJ2-1, the V gene TRBV7-9, with 11 positions matching TRBD2. The germline gives CDR1 SEHNR, CDR2 FQNEAQ (reference sequence). With 1 base clipped from V and 9 bases from J, the junction kept 2 bases outside the gene matches. This CDR3 is 14 amino acids long. In nucleotides, the CDR3 is TGTGCCAGCAGCTTAGTAGGGACTAGCGGTGAGCAGTTCTTC. This sequence encodes CASSLVGTSGEQFF.

A few counts support this clonotype. CDR3 sequence (DNA): TGCGCCAGCAGCCAAGACGAAGTCCCCGGACAGGGGGCAAGTGAGCAGTTCTTC. Protein product: CASSQDEVPGQGASEQFF. V gene TRBV4-3 combines with J gene TRBJ2-1; TRBD1 matches at 11 bases. Germline CDR1 is LGHNA and CDR2 is YSLEER. V lost 0 bases and J lost 9; bases outside the gene matches: 13. The CDR3 runs 18 residues.

V gene TRBV12-3 or TRBV12-4 combines with J gene TRBJ2-1, with D possibly TRBD1 on 6 matching bases. The CDR3 consists of 15 residues. V was cut by 7 bases and J by 5 bases, with 18 bases left in between. CDR3 DNA: TGTGCCAGCAACACCAGGGGCGGGTGGGACAATGAGCAGTTCTTC. Amino acid sequence: CASNTRGGWDNEQFF.

Ten or more counts support this clonotype. The V and J genes are TRBV6-1 and TRBJ2-2, with TRBD1 identical over 10 bases. V dropped 6 bases and J dropped 2; count of bases not matched to a gene: 6. There are 16 residues in the CDR3. Looked up from germline, CDR1 is MNHNS and CDR2 is SASEGT. This chain's CDR3 is CASRMTGGSNTGELFF. DNA of the CDR3: TGTGCCAGCAGGATGACAGGGGGCTCTAACACCGGGGAGCTGTTTTTT.

This clonotype was observed a few times. The V gene is TRBV20-1, the J gene TRBJ2-7, with 7 bases identical to TRBD1. Germline CDR1 DFQATT, CDR2 SNEGSKA (reference sequence). CDR3 length equals 13 residues. Trimming cost V 6 bases and J 2 bases; bases outside gene matches: 7. Written as DNA, the CDR3 is TGCAGTGCAAAACAGGGGTCGGCCTACGAGCAGTACTTC. It translates to CSAKQGSAYEQYF.

This clonotype has only a few counts. This sequence joins TRBV6-5 and TRBJ2-7, with 10 nucleotides matching TRBD2. The V gene's germline CDR1 is MNHEY and CDR2 SVGAGI. CDR3 length: 16 amino acids. With V trimmed by 0 bases and J by 7 bases, 9 bases remained unmatched. CDR3: CASSYSLAGGTWEQYF. In DNA form, the CDR3 reads TGTGCCAGCAGTTACTCATTAGCGGGAGGCACCTGGGAGCAGTACTTC.

With respect to this clonotype: A read error may produce the germline difference seen at one junction end. The J gene is TRBJ2-3, the V gene TRBV7-3, with unresolved D. CDR1 SGHTA and CDR2 FQGTGA come from the germline V gene. The length of the CDR3 is 15 residues. This CDR3 reads CVSSLLGALGDTQYF. In nucleotides, the CDR3 is TGTGTCAGCAGCTTACTCGGTGCGCTTGGAGATACGCAGTATTTT.

The chain recombines TRBV10-3 with TRBJ2-7; TRBD1 might be the D (5 bases). This CDR3 has 12 residues. Per germline, CDR1 ENHRY and CDR2 SYGVKD. The V end was cut by 6 bases, the J end by 5 bases, with 11 bases between. In DNA, the CDR3 is TGTGCCATCAGGGACGACAGTGACGAGCAGTACTTC. Its protein is CAIRDDSDEQYF.